This T cell receptor (beta chain) was found in a study of T cells in Graves' hyperthyroidism and ophthalmopathy. The overall study: Specimen type is peripheral blood, collected at initial diagnosis prior to any treatment.

Whole-study findings and limits: Model output signaled ophthalmopathy a median approximately 6.2 months ahead of onset.

It was RNA transcripts that yielded the amplified TCR beta CDR3 regions. The HTBI primer set was used in a first-round RT-PCR of the TCR CDR3. TCRdb recomputed calls from the multiplex PCR reads with MiXCR, one row per CDR3 protein. The data contain 480,000 or so distinct CDR3 sequences, around 14% of them seen just once; the ten biggest clones take up around a sixth. The germline V gene encodes CDR1 MNHEY and CDR2 SVGEGT. The V gene end was trimmed by 10 bases and the J gene end by 5 bases; junction bases not matched to a gene: 10. CDR3 length: 13 residues. Notes on this clonotype: No antigen is known for it.

Used for diagnoses were clinical symptoms, serum thyroxine and TRAb, thyroid ultrasound and orbital computed tomography. Source material: blood. The clonotype comes from a woman under 30 with Graves' hyperthyroidism. The chain combines TRBV6-2 or TRBV6-3 with TRBJ1-1; 7 nucleotides align to TRBD1. CDR3 protein: CATQTGRETEAFF. The CDR3 coding sequence is TGTGCCACCCAGACAGGGCGGGAAACTGAAGCTTTCTTT.